Given below is one T cell receptor (beta chain) in context. V was clipped by 0 bases and J by 0 bases, with 11 bases between them. Germline V gene data show CDR1 as GTSNPN and CDR2 as SVGIG (reference sequence). CDR3 size: 15 residues. The source of the sample is a study of cytomegalovirus exposure and HLA in healthy donors. The PCR employed 60 Vbeta primers together with 13 Jbeta primers. Clones were sequenced by immunoSEQ multiplex PCR, and TCRdb holds only the in-frame ones, with some missing. Among roughly 100,000 clones, approximately 83% were seen once, and the ten largest hold approximately 3.6%.

This receptor was identified in a man in his forties or fifties in good health and CMV-seronegative. This chain connects TRBV30 to TRBJ1-2, with unresolved D. Sequences were obtained from PBMCs. CDR3 nucleotide sequence: TGTGCCTGGAGTGTTTTAATGCGGGCTAACTATGGCTACACCTTC. Protein: CAWSVLMRANYGYTF.